This T cell receptor (beta chain) came from a study of T cell responses to AZD1222 COVID-19 vaccine. Study results and limitations: Spike-specific TCR breadth and depth were elevated following two AZD1222 doses. Regions 160-218 and 743-854 dominated among vaccine-associated CD4 TCRs spanning spike. Unmutated variant regions are reportedly targeted by nearly half of spike-specific TCRs.

The CDR3 extends over 14 amino acids. J gave up 5 bases and V 5 bases, and 1 base lay outside the gene matches. The germline CDR1 and CDR2 sequences are WSHSY and SAAADI. Comments on this clone: Its antigen remains unknown.

The repertoire was sequenced with immunoSEQ multiplex PCR; TCRdb's copy has only in-frame clones and lacks some. The sample yields around 120,000 clones, roughly 90% seen once. Sample: peripheral blood, taken on day 0 of AZD1222 vaccination. V is TRBV10-2 and J is TRBJ2-1; TRBD2 matches 12 bases. The TCR originated in an adult in good health. Here the CDR3 reads CASSLAGGNNEQFF. CDR3 sequence (DNA): TGCGCCAGCAGTCTAGCGGGGGGGAACAATGAGCAGTTCTTC.